This TCR beta chain originates from a study of blood T cell repertoires in COVID-19. The wider study: Samples came from the United States, Italy and Spain, spanning acute and convalescent COVID-19. The cDNA or gDNA used as material had been derived from T cells, B-cell-depleted T cells, or PBMCs.

In the authors' workflow: Amplification of reference gene primers was used by the study to estimate nucleated cell counts. TCRdb keeps only in-frame clones here, not all; method: immunoSEQ multiplex PCR. From that table come the V and J calls and clone size; the DNA was used to work out D and trimming. The sample shows about 190,000 clones, roughly 89% of them seen only once. Per the germline V gene, CDR1 is MDHEN and CDR2 is SYDVKM. V dropped 3 bases and J dropped 4; count of bases not matched to a gene: 3. This CDR3 has 14 amino acids. The rearrangement joins TRBV28 to TRBJ1-2; 9 bases line up with TRBD1. The receptor was derived from a man aged 50-59 years with acute or convalescent COVID-19. Sequencing was done on a sample of peripheral blood. In DNA form, the CDR3 reads TGTGCCAGCAGTTTCGAGACAGGGGGCTATGGCTACACCTTC. Its protein product is CASSFETGGYGYTF.